Listed below are T cell receptor beta chains from one sample, sequenced in a study of response to subunit inactivated influenza vaccine. MiXCR was run by TCRdb on the RT-PCR reads, yielding one entry per CDR3 protein. The sample records 500,000 or so distinct CDR3 sequences, approximately 11% being singletons. The source material was PBMCs from blood, sampled around seven weeks after vaccination. These receptors originate from a man aged 45 to 65 who received an inactivated influenza vaccine. Both conserved end residues are part of each CDR3. A D gene is named only where the DNA matches it firmly. Clone size is stated in some rows and not others, as once, few, many or a class when expanded.

D gene	V gene	CDR3 length	J gene	clone size	CDR3 DNA	CDR3 protein
-	TRBV10-3	12	TRBJ2-1	many	TGTGCCATCAGCGGACAGTACAATGAGCAGTTCTTC	CAISGQYNEQFF
-	TRBV5-6	16	TRBJ1-2	many	TGTGCCAGCAGCTTCTTGATAACAGGAGATAACTATGGCTACACCTTC	CASSFLITGDNYGYTF
-	TRBV28	12	TRBJ1-5	few	TGTGCCAGCAGTTTAGCAGGAAGGCCCCAGCATTTT	CASSLAGRPQHF
-	TRBV10-3	13	TRBJ1-5	few	TGTGCCATCAGTGAAGGGTTGGATCAGCCCCAGCATTTT	CAISEGLDQPQHF
-	TRBV7-9	14	TRBJ2-1	-	TGTGCCAGCAGCTTAGACGCGACCTCAAAGGGGCAGTTCTTC	CASSLDATSKGQFF
-	TRBV7-9	15	TRBJ1-1	few	TGTGCCAGCAGCTTAGGTCGGGGGCCGGTGACTGAAGCTTTCTTT	CASSLGRGPVTEAFF
-	TRBV29-1	13	TRBJ1-5	few	TGCAGCGTTACAGAAAATAGCAATCAGCCCCAGCATTTT	CSVTENSNQPQHF
-	TRBV15	19	TRBJ2-2	few	TGTGCCACCAGCAGAGACGTCATTCGGTCAGGCTGGAACACCGGGGAGCTGTTTTTT	CATSRDVIRSGWNTGELFF
-	TRBV2	15	TRBJ2-3	once	TGTGCCAGCAGTGAAAGTGGGGTGACCACAGATACGCAGTATTTT	CASSESGVTTDTQYF
-	TRBV12-3/TRBV12-4	14	TRBJ1-4	many	TGTGCCAGCAGTTTTGGGCTGGGGAATGAAAAACTGTTTTTT	CASSFGLGNEKLFF
-	TRBV6-5	15	TRBJ1-6	few	TGTGCCAGCAGTTACACCGGGACTTATAATTCACCCCTCCACTTT	CASSYTGTYNSPLHF
-	TRBV18	13	TRBJ2-7	many	TGTGCCAGCTCACCGGACAGAACCTACGAGCAGTACTTC	CASSPDRTYEQYF
-	TRBV4-3	16	TRBJ2-5	few	TGCGCCAGCAACCAAGGGGTCGGGGCCCTTCAAGAGACCCAGTACTTC	CASNQGVGALQETQYF
TRBD2	TRBV9	15	TRBJ2-1	few	TGTGCCAGCAGCCCCCCAGGACTAGCCCACAATGAGCAGTTCTTC	CASSPPGLAHNEQFF
-	TRBV2	14	TRBJ2-7	-	TGTGCCAGCAGTGAAGGGAACAGGTTCTACGAGCAGTACTTC	CASSEGNRFYEQYF
TRBD2	TRBV7-3	17	TRBJ2-6	few	TGTGCCAGCAGCCCGGGAGGGTCGTACTCTGGGGCCAACGTCCTGACTTTC	CASSPGGSYSGANVLTF
-	TRBV5-5	14	TRBJ2-5	-	TGTGCCAGCAGCCCTGGACACAACCAAGAGACCCAGTACTTC	CASSPGHNQETQYF
TRBD2	TRBV20-1	17	TRBJ2-1	many	TGCAGTGCTGCTACCATGAAGGGACTAGCGGGAGGTAATGAGCAGTTCTTC	CSAATMKGLAGGNEQFF
TRBD2	TRBV29-1	14	TRBJ2-2	-	TGCAGCGTAGCGGGAGGGCCAAACACCGGGGAGCTGTTTTTT	CSVAGGPNTGELFF
-	TRBV7-9	16	TRBJ2-1	-	TGTGCCAGCAGCCCATCAGGGTTGAGCTCCTACAATGAGCAGTTCTTC	CASSPSGLSSYNEQFF
-	TRBV15	13	TRBJ1-1	-	TGTGCCACCAGCAGAGATGTAGGGGCTGAAGCTTTCTTT	CATSRDVGAEAFF
-	TRBV29-1	19	TRBJ2-6	-	TGCAGCGTTGAGTCTTGGCAACCCATTCCTCCGGGGGGGGCCAACGTCCTGACTTTC	CSVESWQPIPPGGANVLTF
-	TRBV21-1	19	TRBJ2-5	few	TGTGCCAGCAGCAAAGGAGGTTATTCAGGACGTCGCTACCGGGAGACCCAGTACTTC	CASSKGGYSGRRYRETQYF
-	TRBV18	16	TRBJ2-7	-	TGTGCCAGCTCACCACCTGGGTCGGGTGGCTTCTACGAGCAGTACTTC	CASSPPGSGGFYEQYF
-	TRBV7-2	16	TRBJ2-6	many	TGTGCCAGCAGCTCCCGCAGGGGTTCTGGGGCCAACGTCCTGACTTTC	CASSSRRGSGANVLTF
-	TRBV12-3/TRBV12-4	12	TRBJ2-2	few	TGTGCCAGCTTTACCTGGGCCGGGGAGCTGTTTTTT	CASFTWAGELFF
-	TRBV6-5	15	TRBJ2-3	-	TGTGCCAGCAGTTTCCTAGCGCGTAGCACAGATACGCAGTATTTT	CASSFLARSTDTQYF
TRBD1	TRBV12-3/TRBV12-4	15	TRBJ2-1	many	TGTGCCAGCAGGTCCAAGGGGGCGCGGAACAATGAGCAGTTCTTC	CASRSKGARNNEQFF
TRBD1	TRBV5-1	14	TRBJ2-7	few	TGCGCCAGCAGACCAAGACAGGGCTCCTACGAGCAGTACTTC	CASRPRQGSYEQYF
-	TRBV12-3/TRBV12-4	17	TRBJ1-6	-	TGTGCCAGCAGCCCCTCTGAGGGTTTCGGGGCTCATTCACCCCTCCACTTT	CASSPSEGFGAHSPLHF
TRBD1	TRBV20-1	15	TRBJ2-1	few	TGCAGTGTCCCAACAAAACAGGGGGCAAGAGATGAGCAGTTCTTC	CSVPTKQGARDEQFF
-	TRBV28	16	TRBJ2-7	few	TGTGCCAGCACGGATTACAGGAACATTTCTTCCTACGAGCAGTACTTC	CASTDYRNISSYEQYF
TRBD1	TRBV12-3/TRBV12-4	15	TRBJ2-3	few	TGTGCCAGCAGCCCGGGACAGGGGGCTACAGATACGCAGTATTTT	CASSPGQGATDTQYF
TRBD1	TRBV5-1	16	TRBJ2-5	many	TGCGCCAGCCGCGTTCGTCCACAGGGGGCTGGGGAGACCCAGTACTTC	CASRVRPQGAGETQYF
-	TRBV29-1	12	TRBJ2-3	-	TGCAGCGGCGACAGTAACACAGATACGCAGTATTTT	CSGDSNTDTQYF
-	TRBV28	14	TRBJ2-3	few	TGTGCCAGCCGTGTGGGGGAACGCACAGATACGCAGTATTTT	CASRVGERTDTQYF
-	TRBV28	11	TRBJ1-2	-	TGTGCCAGCAGTTTAATGGGAACACGGACCTTC	CASSLMGTRTF
TRBD1	TRBV29-1	14	TRBJ2-1	many	TGCAGCGTTGAAATCCGCAGGGGGCACAATGAGCAGTTCTTC	CSVEIRRGHNEQFF
-	TRBV4-3	16	TRBJ2-7	-	TGCGCCAGCAGCCAAGATCGCGGACTAACGGGCTACGAGCAGTACTTC	CASSQDRGLTGYEQYF
TRBD2	TRBV20-1	15	TRBJ2-1	-	TGCAGTGCTAGCGATCCTAGCGGGGGGGACAATGAGCAGTTCTTC	CSASDPSGGDNEQFF
TRBD2	TRBV9	16	TRBJ2-7	-	TGTGCCAGCAGTCGTAGCGGGACCCAGCCTCCCTACGAGCAGTACTTC	CASSRSGTQPPYEQYF
-	TRBV24-1	12	TRBJ1-1	-	TGTGCCACCAGTGGGCCCGGGGTCGGAGCTTTCTTT	CATSGPGVGAFF
-	TRBV7-2	14	TRBJ2-7	-	TGTGCCAGCAGCTCTCGACAGGCCTCCTACGAGCAGTACTTC	CASSSRQASYEQYF
-	TRBV27	16	TRBJ2-1	-	TGTGCCAGCAGTTCCTCTGTATACAGCTCCTACAATGAGCAGTTCTTC	CASSSSVYSSYNEQFF
-	TRBV7-3	13	TRBJ1-5	-	TGTGCCAGCAGCTTATTACCCGGACAGCCCCAGCATTTT	CASSLLPGQPQHF
TRBD1	TRBV7-2	13	TRBJ1-2	-	TGTGCCAGCAGCTTAGTTGGGACAGGGCAACCGTCCTTC	CASSLVGTGQPSF
TRBD1	TRBV10-3	15	TRBJ2-1	many	TGTGCCATCAGTAAAGCAGGGGGCGCTTACAATGAGCAGTTCTTC	CAISKAGGAYNEQFF
TRBD2	TRBV27	19	TRBJ2-7	few	TGTGCCAGCAGGCCTTCGGGACTAGCGGGAGGTAGAAGCTCCTACGAGCAGTACTTC	CASRPSGLAGGRSSYEQYF
-	TRBV6-2/TRBV6-3	12	TRBJ2-1	-	TGTGCCAGCAGTTATACAGGGTATGAGCAGTTCTTC	CASSYTGYEQFF
-	TRBV6-2/TRBV6-3	13	TRBJ2-5	few	TGTGCCAGCAGTTACGACACCGACGTGACCCAGTACTTC	CASSYDTDVTQYF
TRBD1	TRBV7-2	16	TRBJ1-1	-	TGTGCCAGCAGCCTAGGGATGGGACAGGGGACCACTGAAGCTTTCTTT	CASSLGMGQGTTEAFF
-	TRBV16	15	TRBJ2-1	few	TGTGCCAGCAGCCAAGGTGGGCGGGCCTACAATGAGCAGTTCTTC	CASSQGGRAYNEQFF
-	TRBV12-3/TRBV12-4	12	TRBJ1-1	many	TGTGCCAGCAGGCTACCAGGCGCTGAAGCTTTCTTT	CASRLPGAEAFF
-	TRBV5-1	16	TRBJ2-5	-	TGCGCCAGCAGGGCCTCGGGGGGCCTTCGCCAAGAGACCCAGTACTTC	CASRASGGLRQETQYF
-	TRBV27	14	TRBJ2-2	once	TGTGCCAGCAGTTTTGGGATTCTAACCGGGGAGCTGTTTTTT	CASSFGILTGELFF
-	TRBV29-1	13	TRBJ2-5	many	TGCAGCGTTTTTGATCCCACACTGGAGACCCAGTACTTC	CSVFDPTLETQYF
-	TRBV5-6	15	TRBJ2-6	-	TGTTCCAGCAGCTTGGTTGGCTCTGGGGCCAACGTCCTGACTTTC	CSSSLVGSGANVLTF